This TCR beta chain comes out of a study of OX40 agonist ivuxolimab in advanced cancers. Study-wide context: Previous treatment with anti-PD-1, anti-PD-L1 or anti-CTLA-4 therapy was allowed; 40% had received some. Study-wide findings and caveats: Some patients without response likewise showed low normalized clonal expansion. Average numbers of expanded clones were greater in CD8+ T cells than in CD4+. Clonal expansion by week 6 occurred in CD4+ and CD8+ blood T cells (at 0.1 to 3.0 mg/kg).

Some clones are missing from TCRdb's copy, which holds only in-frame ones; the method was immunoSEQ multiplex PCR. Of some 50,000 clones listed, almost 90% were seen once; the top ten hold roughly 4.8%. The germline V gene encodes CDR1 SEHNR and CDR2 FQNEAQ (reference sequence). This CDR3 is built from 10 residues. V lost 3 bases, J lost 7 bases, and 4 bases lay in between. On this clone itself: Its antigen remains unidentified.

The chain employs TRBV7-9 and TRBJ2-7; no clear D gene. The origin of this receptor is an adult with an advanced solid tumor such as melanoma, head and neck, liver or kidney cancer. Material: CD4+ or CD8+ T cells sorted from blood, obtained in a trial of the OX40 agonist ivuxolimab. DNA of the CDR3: TGTGCCAGCAGCTTGGGAGAGCAGTACTTC. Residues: CASSLGEQYF.